This T cell receptor beta chain is from a study of blood T cell repertoires in COVID-19. At the level of the study: Whether acute or convalescent, the COVID-19 samples came from the United States, Italy and Spain. PBMCs, B-cell-depleted T cells, or T cells were the source of the cDNA or gDNA that made up the material.

One Seattle source followed patients from active infection through their disease course. On this clone: At one of its ends the junction is not consistent with the germline gene, which may arise from a read error.

Study processing details: Cell counts per sample came from amplifying reference gene primers. The method was immunoSEQ multiplex PCR; TCRdb's version includes in-frame clones alone and lacks a portion of them. V and J calls and clone size are as listed in that table; D and trimming were resolved from the DNA. The data show about 200,000 clones, 82% seen once. Germline assignment: CDR1 KGHSH and CDR2 LQKENI. The CDR3 is 15 amino acids. This receptor was obtained from a woman older than 75 with COVID-19, enrolled during active disease. Sequencing was performed on peripheral blood. The V and J genes are TRBV18 and TRBJ1-1, with 9 positions matching TRBD1. Here the CDR3 DNA reads TGTGCCAGCTCAGCACCCATTAAGGGACAGGGTGAAGCTTTCTTT. Translation gives CASSAPIKGQGEAFF.